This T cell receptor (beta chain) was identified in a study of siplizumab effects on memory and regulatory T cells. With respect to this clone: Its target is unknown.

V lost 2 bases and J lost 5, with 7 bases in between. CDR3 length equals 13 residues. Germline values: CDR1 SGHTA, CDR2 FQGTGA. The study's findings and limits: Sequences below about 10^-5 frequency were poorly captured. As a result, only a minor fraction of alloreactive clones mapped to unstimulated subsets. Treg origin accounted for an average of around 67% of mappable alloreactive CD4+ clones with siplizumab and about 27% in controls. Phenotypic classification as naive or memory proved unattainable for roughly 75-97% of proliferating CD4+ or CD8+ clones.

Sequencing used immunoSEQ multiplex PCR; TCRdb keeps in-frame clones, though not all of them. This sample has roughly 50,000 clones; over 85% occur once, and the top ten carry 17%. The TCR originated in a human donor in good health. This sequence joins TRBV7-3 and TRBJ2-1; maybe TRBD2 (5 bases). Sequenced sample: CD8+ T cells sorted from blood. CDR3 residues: CASSLGGHNEQFF. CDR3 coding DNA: TGTGCCAGCAGCTTAGGAGGACACAATGAGCAGTTCTTC. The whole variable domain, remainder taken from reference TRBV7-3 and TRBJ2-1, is GAGVSQTPSNKVTEKGKYVELRCDPISGHTALYWYRQSLGQGPEFLIYFQGTGAADDSGLPNDRFFAVRPEGSVSTLKIQRTERGDSAVYLCASSLGGHNEQFFGPGTRLTVL.